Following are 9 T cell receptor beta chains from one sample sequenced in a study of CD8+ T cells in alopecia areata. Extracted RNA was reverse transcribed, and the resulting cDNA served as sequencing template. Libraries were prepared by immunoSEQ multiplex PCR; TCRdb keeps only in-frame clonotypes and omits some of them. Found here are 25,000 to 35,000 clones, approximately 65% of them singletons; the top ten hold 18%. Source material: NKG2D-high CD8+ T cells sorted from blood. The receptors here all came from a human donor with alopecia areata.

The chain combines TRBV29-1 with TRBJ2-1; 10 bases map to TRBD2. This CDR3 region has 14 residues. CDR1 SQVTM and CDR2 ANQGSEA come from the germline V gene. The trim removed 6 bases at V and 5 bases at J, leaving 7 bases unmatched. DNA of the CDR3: TGCAGCGTGGAACTAGCGGGAAAAAACAATGAGCAGTTCTTC. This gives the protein CSVELAGKNNEQFF.

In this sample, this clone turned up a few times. Here the CDR3 reads CSALDMNTGELFF. CDR3 bases: TGCAGCGCCCTCGACATGAACACCGGGGAGCTGTTTTTT. The rearrangement joins TRBV29-1 to TRBJ2-2; D is unclear. Per germline, CDR1 SQVTM and CDR2 ANQGSEA. V lost 7 bases and J lost 1, with 10 bases in between. This CDR3 has 13 amino acids.

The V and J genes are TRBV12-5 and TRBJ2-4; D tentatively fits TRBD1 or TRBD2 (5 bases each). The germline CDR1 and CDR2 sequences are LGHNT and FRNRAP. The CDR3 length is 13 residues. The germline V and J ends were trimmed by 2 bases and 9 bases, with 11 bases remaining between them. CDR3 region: CASGLSGGVIQYF. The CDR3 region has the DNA TGTGCTAGTGGTTTGAGTGGGGGAGTCATTCAGTACTTC.

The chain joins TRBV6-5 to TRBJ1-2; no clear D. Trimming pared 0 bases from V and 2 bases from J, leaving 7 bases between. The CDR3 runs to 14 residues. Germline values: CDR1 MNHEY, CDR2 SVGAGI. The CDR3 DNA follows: TGTGCCAGCAGTTACTCTGCTCAGAACTATGGCTACACCTTC. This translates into CASSYSAQNYGYTF.

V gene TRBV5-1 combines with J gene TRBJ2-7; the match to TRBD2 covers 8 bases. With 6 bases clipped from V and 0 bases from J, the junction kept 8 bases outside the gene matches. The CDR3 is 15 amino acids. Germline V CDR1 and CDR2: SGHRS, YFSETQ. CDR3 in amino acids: CASNGLAGSSYEQYF. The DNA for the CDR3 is TGCGCCAGCAATGGGCTAGCGGGCAGCTCCTACGAGCAGTACTTC.

The DNA of the CDR3 is TGTGCCAGCAGCTTAATAGTTCTCCCGCCGACCCCCGTCACAGATACGCAGTATTTT. This gives the protein CASSLIVLPPTPVTDTQYF. The rearrangement links TRBV7-9 to TRBJ2-3; D ambiguous. V dropped 2 bases and J dropped 2 bases, with 23 bases sitting between them. Germline loops: CDR1 SEHNR, CDR2 FQNEAQ (reference sequence). This CDR3 is built from 19 residues.

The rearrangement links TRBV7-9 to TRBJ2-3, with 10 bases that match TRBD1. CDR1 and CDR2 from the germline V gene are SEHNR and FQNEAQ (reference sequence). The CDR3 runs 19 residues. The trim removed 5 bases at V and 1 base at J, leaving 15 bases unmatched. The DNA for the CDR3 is TGTGCCAGCAGCCAACTGACAGGGGGCAATAGTATTGGCACAGATACGCAGTATTTT. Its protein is CASSQLTGGNSIGTDTQYF.

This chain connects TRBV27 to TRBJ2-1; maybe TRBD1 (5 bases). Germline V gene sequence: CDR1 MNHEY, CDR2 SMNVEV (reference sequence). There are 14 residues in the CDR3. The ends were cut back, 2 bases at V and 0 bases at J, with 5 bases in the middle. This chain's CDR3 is CASSLDSSYNEQFF. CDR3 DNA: TGTGCCAGCAGTTTAGACAGCTCCTACAATGAGCAGTTCTTC.

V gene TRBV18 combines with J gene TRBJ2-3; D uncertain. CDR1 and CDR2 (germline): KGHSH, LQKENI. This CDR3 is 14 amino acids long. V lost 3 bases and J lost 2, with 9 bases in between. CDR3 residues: CASSPLENTDTQYF. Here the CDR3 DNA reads TGTGCCAGCTCACCGCTCGAGAACACAGATACGCAGTATTTT.